This T cell receptor beta chain was observed in a study of neurological immune-mediated disorders. At least ten counts were recorded for this clonotype. MiXCR, run by TCRdb on the 5' RACE reads, gives a single entry per CDR3 protein. The sample includes about 46,000 distinct CDR3 sequences, roughly 2% of them seen just once. The length of the CDR3 is 15 residues. After removal of 6 bases from V and 7 bases from J, the junction contained 6 bases not matched to a gene. Germline lookup yields CDR1 MNHEY and CDR2 SMNVEV (reference sequence). Sequences were obtained from PBMCs. V is TRBV27 and J is TRBJ2-1; 13 bases fit TRBD2. This receptor was obtained from a woman aged 40 to 49 with multiple sclerosis. The CDR3 protein is CASSPGTSGENEQFF. Here the CDR3 DNA reads TGTGCCAGCAGCCCCGGGACTAGCGGGGAGAATGAGCAGTTCTTC.